Listed below are T cell receptor beta chains from one sample, sequenced in a study of OX40 agonist ivuxolimab in advanced cancers. Some clones are missing from TCRdb's copy, which holds only in-frame ones; the method was immunoSEQ multiplex PCR. The sample includes 78,000 or so clones, roughly nine tenths of them seen just once. The sequencing here drew on CD4+ or CD8+ T cells sorted from blood, taken in a trial of the OX40 agonist ivuxolimab. Receptor source: an adult with an advanced solid tumor such as melanoma, head and neck, liver or kidney cancer. CDR3s include the opening cysteine and the closing phenylalanine or tryptophan.

v_gene: TRBV11-2; j_gene: TRBJ2-3; CDR3aa: CASSSLREPDTQYF
v_gene: TRBV9; j_gene: TRBJ2-7; CDR3aa: CASSVAPGSSYEQYF
v_gene: TRBV5-1; j_gene: TRBJ2-5; CDR3aa: CASSPGTGFETQYF
v_gene: TRBV19; j_gene: TRBJ1-1; CDR3aa: CASRVGGPNTEAFF
v_gene: TRBV10-2; j_gene: TRBJ1-3; CDR3aa: CASSSGTSGNTIYF
v_gene: TRBV6-1; j_gene: TRBJ1-3; CDR3aa: CASSEGSSGNTIYF
v_gene: TRBV21-1; j_gene: TRBJ2-7; CDR3aa: CASSRDIRYEQYF
v_gene: TRBV7-8; j_gene: TRBJ1-1; CDR3aa: CASSLRVAGRDEAFF
v_gene: TRBV29-1; j_gene: TRBJ2-7; CDR3aa: CSVAGTDNTYEQYF
v_gene: TRBV5-6; j_gene: TRBJ1-2; CDR3aa: CASTRTVTPGGYTF
v_gene: TRBV19; j_gene: TRBJ2-2; CDR3aa: CASTERNTGELFF
v_gene: TRBV5-4; j_gene: TRBJ1-1; CDR3aa: CASSTGTTRRVKF
v_gene: TRBV5-1; j_gene: TRBJ2-1; CDR3aa: CASSLKGGLAGEGSYNEQFF
v_gene: TRBV27; j_gene: TRBJ1-1; CDR3aa: CASSESLRTEAFF
v_gene: TRBV5-5; j_gene: TRBJ1-6; CDR3aa: CASTPTSSYNSPLHF